A single sample is the source of the 32 T cell receptor beta chains below, sequenced in a study of T-cell reconstitution after alpha-beta-depleted transplantation in children. Unique molecular identifiers tagged the TCRbeta library. TCRdb reprocessed the PCR reads via MiXCR and lists one record per CDR3 protein. Found here are approximately 82,000 distinct CDR3 sequences, around 15% of them singletons; the top ten hold around 20%. The input for sequencing was PBMCs, mostly from graft donor cells, taken 180 days after TCRalphabeta/CD19-depleted stem cell transplant. The origin of the receptors is a male patient aged 2 to 9 who had a stem cell transplant for acute lymphoblastic leukemia, so the T cells may come from the graft donor.

This clonotype was seen more than once but under ten times. This CDR3 reads CASSPEGYHSPLHF. The CDR3 DNA reads as TGTGCCAGCAGCCCAGAGGGATACCATTCACCCCTCCACTTT. The rearrangement uses TRBV7-8 and TRBJ1-6; D unresolved. There are 14 residues in the CDR3. V was trimmed by 5 bases and J by 8 bases, leaving 13 bases between them. CDR1 and CDR2 from the germline V gene are SGHVS and FQNEAQ.

This clonotype has just a few counts. The rearrangement links TRBV11-1 to TRBJ2-7, with 8 bases identical to TRBD1. Losses at the gene ends were 1 base for V and 2 bases for J; bases not matched to a gene: 4. The germline gives CDR1 SGHAT, CDR2 FQDESV (reference sequence). The CDR3 consists of 15 residues. The CDR3 region is CASSLGRQGPYEQYF. As DNA, the CDR3 is TGTGCCAGCAGCTTAGGGCGACAGGGGCCCTACGAGCAGTACTTC.

The genes are TRBV12-3 or TRBV12-4 and TRBJ2-6, with TRBD2 identical over 7 bases. Germline trimming cut 1 base from V and 0 bases from J; bases unmatched to any gene: 0. CDR3 size: 16 residues. Here the CDR3 DNA reads TGTGCCAGCAGTTTAGGCGGGAGCTCTGGGGCCAACGTCCTGACTTTC. Residues: CASSLGGSSGANVLTF.

Of note for this clonotype: A read error may account for a junction end that differs from germline. This chain joins TRBV7-2 and TRBJ2-5; no clear D gene. In germline, CDR1 is SGHTA, CDR2 FQGNSA. CDR3 size: 13 residues. CDR3 in DNA: TGTGCCAACAGCTTGGTGGAGTTAGAGGCCCAGTACTTC. Translation: CANSLVELEAQYF.

This clonotype turned up a few times. This rearrangement joins TRBV5-1 to TRBJ1-2; no clear D. Trimming removed 4 bases at V and 2 bases at J, with 15 bases between. The germline CDR1 and CDR2 sequences are SGHRS and YFSETQ. The CDR3 is 15 residues long. Written as DNA, the CDR3 is TGCGCCAGCAGCCCCGGCGGGGATGGAAACTATGGCTACACCTTC. The encoded protein is CASSPGGDGNYGYTF.

The chain has TRBV3-1 and TRBJ2-7; D gene uncertain. Deletions cut 0 bases from V and 5 bases from J, with 11 bases between. Looked up from germline, CDR1 is LGHDT and CDR2 is YNNKEL (reference sequence). CDR3 length: 14 amino acids. Here the CDR3 DNA reads TGTGCCAGCAGCCAAGATGGAGCAGTGAACGAGCAGTACTTC. Translated, it gives CASSQDGAVNEQYF.

This clonotype was detected ten times or more. The V and J genes are TRBV20-1 and TRBJ2-7; TRBD1 is a possible D gene (6 bases). Per germline, CDR1 DFQATT and CDR2 SNEGSKA (reference sequence). CDR3 size: 12 residues. Trimming took off 6 bases at V and 5 bases at J, with 14 bases between the two ends. CDR3 region: CSAGTKGHEQYF. The CDR3 DNA sequence: TGCAGTGCCGGGACAAAAGGCCACGAGCAGTACTTC.

This clonotype has only a few counts. The rearrangement links TRBV5-1 to TRBJ1-1; possibly TRBD1 for D (5 bases). Trimming pared 6 bases from V and 1 base from J, leaving 13 bases between. Germline assignment: CDR1 SGHRS and CDR2 YFSETQ. The CDR3 has 14 amino acids. The CDR3 sequence: CASTLGQGNTEAFF. CDR3 nucleotide sequence: TGCGCCAGCACCCTCGGGCAGGGGAACACTGAAGCTTTCTTT.

This clonotype was observed many times. The J gene is TRBJ2-7, the V gene TRBV5-6; D remains unclear. This CDR3 has 13 amino acids. Germline V CDR1 and CDR2: SGHDT, YYEEEE. Trimming shortened V by 2 bases and J by 2 bases, and 8 bases separated the two germline ends. Here the CDR3 DNA reads TGTGCCAGCAGCTTTTTGGAGACCTACGAGCAGTACTTC. Protein product: CASSFLETYEQYF.

This clonotype was found many times. The V call is TRBV7-9, the J call TRBJ1-1; unclear D gene. The CDR3 length is 15 residues. Deletions cut 2 bases from V and 1 base from J, with 11 bases between. CDR1 SEHNR and CDR2 FQNEAQ come from the germline V gene (reference sequence). For the CDR3, the DNA is TGTGCCAGCAGCTTACTGGGTAGCACGAACACTGAAGCTTTCTTT. It translates to CASSLLGSTNTEAFF.

V and J are TRBV20-1 and TRBJ1-5; 11 bases match TRBD1. Germline V CDR1 and CDR2: DFQATT, SNEGSKA (reference sequence). The trim removed 3 bases at V and 0 bases at J, leaving 7 bases unmatched. The CDR3 has 17 amino acids. This CDR3 is CSASRDRGIYSNQPQHF. The CDR3, as DNA: TGCAGTGCTAGTAGGGACAGGGGGATATATAGCAATCAGCCCCAGCATTTT.

Only a few counts were recorded for this clonotype. The rearrangement uses TRBV7-2 and TRBJ1-2; D not certain. Germline CDR1 reads SGHTA; CDR2 reads FQGNSA. Deletions cut 1 base from V and 1 base from J, with 10 bases between. The CDR3 extends over 15 amino acids. CDR3: CASSLVGKDNYGYTF. For the CDR3, the DNA is TGTGCCAGCAGCTTAGTGGGAAAGGATAACTATGGCTACACCTTC.

There are a few counts of this clonotype. V usage is TRBV12-3 or TRBV12-4 and J usage is TRBJ1-6; 9 bases agree with TRBD1. This CDR3 has 14 amino acids. Losses at the gene ends were 4 bases for V and 10 bases for J; bases not matched to a gene: 5. Here the CDR3 reads CASSSTGGGSPLHF. The CDR3 DNA sequence: TGTGCCAGCAGTTCAACAGGGGGCGGATCACCCCTCCACTTT.

Comments on this clonotype: A read error may produce the germline difference seen at one junction end. V and J are TRBV27 and TRBJ2-1; 11 nucleotides line up with TRBD2. CDR3 length equals 11 residues. Germline assignment: CDR1 MNHEY and CDR2 SMNVEV (reference sequence). The CDR3 here is CLAGGSNEQFF. In DNA form, the CDR3 reads TGCCTAGCGGGGGGTAGCAATGAGCAGTTCTTC.

This sequence joins TRBV7-2 and TRBJ2-5; 8 bases align to TRBD1. Germline CDR1 is SGHTA and CDR2 is FQGNSA. Germline trimming cut 2 bases from V and 4 bases from J; bases unmatched to any gene: 9. This CDR3 region has 16 residues. The CDR3 reads CASSLNQGARGETQYF. The CDR3 DNA reads as TGTGCCAGCAGCTTAAACCAGGGGGCTAGGGGAGAGACCCAGTACTTC.

DNA of the CDR3: TGTGCCAGCAGTGAACCCAGGGCGGGAGGATCGGCAGATACGCAGTATTTT. Translated: CASSEPRAGGSADTQYF. V usage is TRBV25-1 and J usage is TRBJ2-3; 8 bases agree with TRBD2. The germline V gene encodes CDR1 MGHDK and CDR2 SYGVNS. V shed 2 bases, J shed 4 bases, and the junction held 11 bases outside the gene matches. CDR3 length: 17 residues.

This clonotype was counted between two and nine times. This rearrangement joins TRBV7-2 to TRBJ2-1; 8 nucleotides agree with TRBD2. CDR3 length: 15 amino acids. V shed 5 bases and J 3 bases; nucleotides not matched to a gene: 6. CDR1 SGHTA and CDR2 FQGNSA come from the germline V gene. CDR3 loop: CASSVTGGVYNEQFF. CDR3 coding DNA: TGTGCCAGCAGCGTCACCGGGGGGGTCTACAATGAGCAGTTCTTC.

This clonotype appeared once. Written as DNA, the CDR3 is TGCGCCAGCAGCTTGGACACGGTCAACTACGAGCAGTACTTC. As protein: CASSLDTVNYEQYF. The chain combines TRBV5-1 with TRBJ2-7; D ambiguous. This CDR3 is built from 14 residues. Germline CDR1 reads SGHRS; CDR2 reads YFSETQ. Trimming stripped 0 bases from V and 3 bases from J, with 10 bases between.

This clonotype was counted ten times or more. This chain links TRBV5-6 with TRBJ2-7; D possibly uses TRBD1 or TRBD2 (5 bases each). The V end lost 2 bases, the J end lost 6 bases, and 18 bases lay between the germline ends. In germline, CDR1 is SGHDT, CDR2 YYEEEE. The CDR3 is made up of 15 amino acids. CDR3 DNA: TGTGCCAGCAGCTTCAGGGAGATGACTATCCTCGAGCAGTACTTC. Its protein is CASSFREMTILEQYF.

The sample holds a few counts of this clonotype. This chain connects TRBV5-1 to TRBJ1-3; D gene unclear. This CDR3 has 16 residues. Looked up from germline, CDR1 is SGHRS and CDR2 is YFSETQ. Trimming stripped 0 bases from V and 0 bases from J, with 10 bases between. In DNA, the CDR3 is TGCGCCAGCAGCTTGGCCCCCCAGCGCTCTGGAAACACCATATATTTT. Translation gives CASSLAPQRSGNTIYF.

The CDR3 loop is CASREVAGGEKLFF. The CDR3 region has the DNA TGTGCCAGCAGAGAGGTCGCAGGGGGTGAAAAACTGTTTTTT. The gene calls are TRBV2 and TRBJ1-4, with 7 nucleotides matching TRBD1. Germline values: CDR1 SNHLY, CDR2 FYNNEI. The CDR3 totals 14 residues. Trimming removed 6 bases from V and 7 bases from J; junction bases left unmatched: 8.

CDR3: CASSSQGDTEAFF. Written as DNA, the CDR3 is TGTGCCAGCAGCTCCCAGGGGGACACTGAAGCTTTCTTT. The chain employs TRBV7-2 and TRBJ1-1; 7 bases line up with TRBD1. CDR1 and CDR2 (germline): SGHTA, FQGNSA. The V gene end was trimmed by 4 bases and the J gene end by 3 bases; junction bases not matched to a gene: 2. The CDR3 has 13 amino acids. Drawing the rest from reference TRBV7-2 and TRBJ1-1, the complete variable domain is GAGVSQSPSNKVTEKGKDVELRCDPISGHTALYWYRQSLGQGLEFLIYFQGNSAPDKSGLPSDRFSAERTGGSVSTLTIQRTQQEDSAVYLCASSSQGDTEAFFGQGTRLTVV.

The V gene is TRBV7-2, the J gene TRBJ2-7, with 8 bases matching TRBD1. Germline V gene lookup returns CDR1 SGHTA and CDR2 FQGNSA. The CDR3 totals 13 residues. V shed 10 bases, J shed 4 bases, and the junction held 9 bases outside the gene matches. CDR3 amino acids: CATSDRDFYEQYF. CDR3 nucleotide sequence: TGTGCCACCTCGGACAGGGACTTTTACGAGCAGTACTTC.

The chain is built from TRBV10-3 and TRBJ2-7; 15 bases line up with TRBD2. Germline V lookup: CDR1 ENHRY, CDR2 SYGVKD. Trimming took 9 bases from V and 1 from J; bases not matched to a gene: 13. The CDR3 loop spans 18 amino acids. In DNA, the CDR3 is TGTGCCATTGGGGAGACCGGGACTAGCGGGGGGTATTCCTACGAGCAGTACTTC. The encoded protein is CAIGETGTSGGYSYEQYF.

V and J are TRBV24-1 and TRBJ1-6, with D possibly matching TRBD1 (5 bases). Looked up from germline, CDR1 is KGHDR and CDR2 is SFDVKD. CDR3 length equals 13 residues. V was shortened by 5 bases and J by 5 bases, with 6 bases between the two germline ends. The CDR3 nucleotides read TGTGCCACCAGTGCCAGGGATAATTCACCCCTCCACTTT. Its protein is CATSARDNSPLHF.

The chain has TRBV7-8 and TRBJ2-7; D remains ambiguous. The CDR3 spans 14 residues. CDR1 and CDR2 (germline): SGHVS, FQNEAQ. The V gene lost 2 bases and the J gene lost 0 bases, with 8 bases spanning the gap. The CDR3 DNA reads TGTGCCAGCAGCTTATCCGGAAGCTCCTACGAGCAGTACTTC. Its protein is CASSLSGSSYEQYF.

There are a few counts of this clonotype. The genes are TRBV5-6 and TRBJ1-3, with a tentative D call TRBD1 (5 bases). Germline CDR1 and CDR2: SGHDT and YYEEEE. Trimming shortened V by 0 bases and J by 0 bases, and 10 bases separated the two germline ends. The CDR3 runs 16 residues. The CDR3 region has the DNA TGTGCCAGCAGCTTGGCGCGACAGAGCTCTGGAAACACCATATATTTT. Protein sequence: CASSLARQSSGNTIYF.

The genes are TRBV11-3 and TRBJ2-3, with D perhaps being TRBD1 or TRBD2 (5 bases each). V lost 5 bases to trimming and J lost 6 bases, with 15 bases between them. The CDR3 has 14 amino acids. CDR1 is SGHNT, CDR2 YENEEA, per germline. The DNA for the CDR3 is TGTGCCAGCAGCACCCGACGGGACGCGGATACGCAGTATTTT. Encoded protein: CASSTRRDADTQYF.

The table lists this clonotype with a few counts. The chain links TRBV7-2 to TRBJ2-5; no definite D call. The CDR3 totals 11 residues. Germline V gene sequence: CDR1 SGHTA, CDR2 FQGNSA. Trimming removed 5 bases from V and 4 bases from J, with 5 bases in between. In DNA, the CDR3 is TGTGCCAGCAGCCGCCGAGAGACCCAGTACTTC. Its protein is CASSRRETQYF.

This clonotype was counted only a few times. V is TRBV20-1 and J is TRBJ2-7, with 10 bases fitting TRBD1. After removal of 6 bases from V and 1 base from J, the junction contained 6 bases not matched to a gene. The CDR3 runs 14 residues. Germline lookup yields CDR1 DFQATT and CDR2 SNEGSKA (reference sequence). Written as DNA, the CDR3 is TGCAGTGCCATAAGACAGGGGGCTTCCTACGAGCAGTACTTC. Protein sequence: CSAIRQGASYEQYF.

The V call is TRBV15, the J call TRBJ2-7; D is possibly TRBD1 or TRBD2 (5 bases each). The germline V gene has CDR1 LNHNV and CDR2 YYDKDF (reference sequence). V lost 1 base and J 5 bases, leaving 15 bases between the germline ends. The CDR3 runs 15 residues. The CDR3: CATSRVNDGTHEQYF. DNA for the CDR3: TGTGCCACCAGCAGAGTTAACGACGGGACCCACGAGCAGTACTTC.

This clonotype was detected a few times. The chain joins TRBV11-1 to TRBJ2-1; unclear D gene. Trimming pared 1 base from V and 9 bases from J, leaving 7 bases between. The CDR3 spans 12 residues. The germline V gene encodes CDR1 SGHAT and CDR2 FQDESV (reference sequence). CDR3 nucleotides: TGTGCCAGCAGCTTAGTCCGTGGTGAGCAGTTCTTC. Translation: CASSLVRGEQFF.